The T cell receptor (beta chain) under discussion was sequenced for a study of T cell changes during pregnancy in multiple sclerosis. Looked up from germline, CDR1 is MNHNS and CDR2 is SASEGT. The V gene lost 4 bases and the J gene lost 5 bases, with 26 bases spanning the gap. There are 18 residues in the CDR3. Libraries were prepared by immunoSEQ multiplex PCR; TCRdb keeps only in-frame clonotypes and omits some of them. The sample carries roughly 27,000 clones, 70% to 90% recorded once. This sequence was found in a female donor with multiple sclerosis, enrolled in a pregnancy study. The rearrangement joins TRBV6-1 to TRBJ2-5, with D maybe TRBD2 (6 bases). The sequences come from CD8+ T cells from peripheral blood mononuclear cells, collected after pregnancy. The CDR3 loop is CASSATADGGVFWETQYF. The CDR3 region has the DNA TGTGCCAGCAGTGCGACGGCTGACGGGGGAGTATTTTGGGAGACCCAGTACTTC.